The sequence of this T cell receptor beta chain was determined in a study of OX40 agonist ivuxolimab in advanced cancers. Broadly, across the study: Ivuxolimab was a fully human IgG2 agonistic monoclonal antibody targeting the costimulatory receptor OX40 (CD134). Intravenous ivuxolimab was administered to patients every 2 weeks at six dose levels: 0.01, 0.1, 0.3, 1.5, 3 and 10 mg/kg. Among the roughly 50 dose-escalation patients, about 19 had hepatocellular carcinoma, around 15 melanoma, 9 renal cell carcinoma and 9 head and neck cancer. In the dose-escalation cohort, roughly 80% of patients were male, and the mean age was about 55 years, with a range of about 23 to 85. Patients were allowed to have had prior anti-PD-1, anti-PD-L1 or anti-CTLA-4 therapy, and roughly 40% of the dose-escalation patients had previously received checkpoint inhibitors. Three dose-escalation patients achieved partial responses, one with hepatocellular carcinoma and two with cutaneous melanoma. Peripheral TCRbeta sequencing was intended to test whether TCR sequence diversity was altered and clonal T-cell expansion was caused by ivuxolimab. The paper covers the monotherapy dose-escalation part of the phase I ivuxolimab trial, which included N ≈ 57 patients. Broad study findings and their caveats: Low levels of normalized T-cell clonal expansion were also seen in some patients who did not respond. At doses from 0.1 to 3.0 mg/kg, clonal expansion was seen in both CD4+ and CD8+ blood T cells between baseline and week 6. On average, CD8+ T cells showed more expanded clones than CD4+ T cells after ivuxolimab. In the 0.1-3.0 mg/kg groups, partial responders were among the patients with the lowest normalized peripheral clonal expansion, particularly in CD8+ T cells. Antigen specificity was not determined for the clonally expanded peripheral T cells.

Genomic DNA was isolated from the sorted cells so that the TCRbeta CDR3 region could be sequenced. TCRbeta CDR3 regions were sequenced using the immunoSEQ Assay. TCRdb re-hosts the immuneACCESS table, in-frame sequences only. Its copies lack some clones; in the studies checked, an unresolved V gene accounts for under half of them, and the cause for the rest is not known. For this sample there are about 22,000 clones; roughly 86% appear just once. About 55% of the sample is held by the ten biggest clonotypes. A remark on this clone: The specificity of this receptor is unknown. No quality values exist for individual bases; no much larger clone is one base distant.

Patients with autoimmune disease history or receiving systemic immunosuppression were excluded from the trial. Peripheral blood for TCR sequencing was collected from all dose cohorts at baseline, on cycle 4 day 1, and on cycle 7 day 1. Samples came from an open-label, multicenter, first-in-human phase I dose-escalation trial of ivuxolimab. Adults with locally advanced or metastatic melanoma, renal cell carcinoma, hepatocellular carcinoma or head and neck squamous cell carcinoma were enrolled in the trial. Before TCR sequencing, CD4+ and CD8+ T cells were separately sorted from peripheral blood. The CDR3 runs 15 residues from the cysteine to the phenylalanine. Only CDR3 DNA is held: 45 bases, read in frame from base 1. Trimming at the junction amounts to 0 bases on V and 3 bases on J, and the germline ends lie 8 bases apart. CDR1 is given as SGHAT and CDR2 as FQNNGV, both from the germline V gene.

The sequencing here drew on CD4+ or CD8+ T cells sorted from blood, taken in a trial of the OX40 agonist ivuxolimab. The receptor was derived from an adult with an advanced solid tumor such as melanoma, head and neck, liver or kidney cancer. The rearranged segments are TRBV11-2 and TRBJ2-2; the D region possibly corresponds to TRBD1 (5 bases align). The CDR3 has the sequence CASSLETADTGELFF. In nucleotides, the sequence is TGTGCCAGCAGCTTAGAGACAGCAGACACCGGGGAGCTGTTTTTT. The CDR3 plus the reference TRBV11-2 and TRBJ2-2 genes for the other parts give the full variable domain: EAGVAQSPRYKIIEKRQSVAFWCNPISGHATLYWYQQILGQGPKLLIQFQNNGVVDDSQLPKDRFSAERLKGVDSTLKIQPAKLEDSAVYLCASSLETADTGELFFGEGSRLTVL.